This TCR beta chain was observed in a study of blood T cells in healthy people across ages. Trimming took off 0 bases at V and 3 bases at J, with 8 bases between the two ends. Per germline, CDR1 LGHNA and CDR2 YNFKEQ. The CDR3 totals 14 residues. PCR was performed a second time for about 6 to 11 cycles using a sample-barcoded 5' primer and a J-beta primer mix. Via MiXCR, TCRdb re-called the 5' RACE reads, giving one row per CDR3 protein. The repertoire holds about 580,000 distinct CDR3 sequences, roughly 48% seen once, with around 23% in the top ten. Regarding the study as a whole: Investigators treated diversity estimates from one million T cells as underestimates. Samples with more naive T cells showed higher observed beta diversity. Whereas aged donors had fewer naive CD4+ cells, long-lived donors had more of them and higher diversity. PBMCs that were unsorted prevented a conclusive naive versus antigen-experienced comparison.

As concerns this clonotype: Its specificity is not known.

Sequencing was done on a sample of blood. The source of this sequence is a man older than 75 in good health. The chain has TRBV4-2 and TRBJ2-5; D unresolved. CDR3: CASSQDDGEETQYF. In DNA, the CDR3 is TGTGCCAGCAGCCAAGACGACGGTGAAGAGACCCAGTACTTC.